This T cell receptor (beta chain) is drawn from a study of vaccination and CD4 T cells after COVID-19. The CDR3 consists of 13 residues. Trimming removed 4 bases at V and 6 bases at J, with 13 bases between. Germline V gene sequence: CDR1 SGDLS, CDR2 YYNGEE. The Oncomine TCR Beta short-read assay sequenced DNA from cultured CD4+ T cells. One entry per CDR3 protein results from TCRdb running MiXCR on the PCR reads. The table lists thousands of distinct CDR3 sequences, about 43% of them singletons. The treatment here: approximately nine-day PBMC culture with coronavirus spike peptide pools or control peptides (ViraFEST assay). Unexposed donor CD4+ T cells predated the COVID-19 pandemic, collected 2011-2018. Note on this clonotype: The antigen remains undetermined.

The chain is built from TRBV9 and TRBJ1-2; D is unresolved. This TCR was sampled from a human donor in good health. Specimen: CD4+ T cells from blood, cultured in vitro. CDR3 sequence (DNA): TGTGCCAGCAGCAAAGGCCCGGGTGATGGCTACACCTTC. This encodes CASSKGPGDGYTF.